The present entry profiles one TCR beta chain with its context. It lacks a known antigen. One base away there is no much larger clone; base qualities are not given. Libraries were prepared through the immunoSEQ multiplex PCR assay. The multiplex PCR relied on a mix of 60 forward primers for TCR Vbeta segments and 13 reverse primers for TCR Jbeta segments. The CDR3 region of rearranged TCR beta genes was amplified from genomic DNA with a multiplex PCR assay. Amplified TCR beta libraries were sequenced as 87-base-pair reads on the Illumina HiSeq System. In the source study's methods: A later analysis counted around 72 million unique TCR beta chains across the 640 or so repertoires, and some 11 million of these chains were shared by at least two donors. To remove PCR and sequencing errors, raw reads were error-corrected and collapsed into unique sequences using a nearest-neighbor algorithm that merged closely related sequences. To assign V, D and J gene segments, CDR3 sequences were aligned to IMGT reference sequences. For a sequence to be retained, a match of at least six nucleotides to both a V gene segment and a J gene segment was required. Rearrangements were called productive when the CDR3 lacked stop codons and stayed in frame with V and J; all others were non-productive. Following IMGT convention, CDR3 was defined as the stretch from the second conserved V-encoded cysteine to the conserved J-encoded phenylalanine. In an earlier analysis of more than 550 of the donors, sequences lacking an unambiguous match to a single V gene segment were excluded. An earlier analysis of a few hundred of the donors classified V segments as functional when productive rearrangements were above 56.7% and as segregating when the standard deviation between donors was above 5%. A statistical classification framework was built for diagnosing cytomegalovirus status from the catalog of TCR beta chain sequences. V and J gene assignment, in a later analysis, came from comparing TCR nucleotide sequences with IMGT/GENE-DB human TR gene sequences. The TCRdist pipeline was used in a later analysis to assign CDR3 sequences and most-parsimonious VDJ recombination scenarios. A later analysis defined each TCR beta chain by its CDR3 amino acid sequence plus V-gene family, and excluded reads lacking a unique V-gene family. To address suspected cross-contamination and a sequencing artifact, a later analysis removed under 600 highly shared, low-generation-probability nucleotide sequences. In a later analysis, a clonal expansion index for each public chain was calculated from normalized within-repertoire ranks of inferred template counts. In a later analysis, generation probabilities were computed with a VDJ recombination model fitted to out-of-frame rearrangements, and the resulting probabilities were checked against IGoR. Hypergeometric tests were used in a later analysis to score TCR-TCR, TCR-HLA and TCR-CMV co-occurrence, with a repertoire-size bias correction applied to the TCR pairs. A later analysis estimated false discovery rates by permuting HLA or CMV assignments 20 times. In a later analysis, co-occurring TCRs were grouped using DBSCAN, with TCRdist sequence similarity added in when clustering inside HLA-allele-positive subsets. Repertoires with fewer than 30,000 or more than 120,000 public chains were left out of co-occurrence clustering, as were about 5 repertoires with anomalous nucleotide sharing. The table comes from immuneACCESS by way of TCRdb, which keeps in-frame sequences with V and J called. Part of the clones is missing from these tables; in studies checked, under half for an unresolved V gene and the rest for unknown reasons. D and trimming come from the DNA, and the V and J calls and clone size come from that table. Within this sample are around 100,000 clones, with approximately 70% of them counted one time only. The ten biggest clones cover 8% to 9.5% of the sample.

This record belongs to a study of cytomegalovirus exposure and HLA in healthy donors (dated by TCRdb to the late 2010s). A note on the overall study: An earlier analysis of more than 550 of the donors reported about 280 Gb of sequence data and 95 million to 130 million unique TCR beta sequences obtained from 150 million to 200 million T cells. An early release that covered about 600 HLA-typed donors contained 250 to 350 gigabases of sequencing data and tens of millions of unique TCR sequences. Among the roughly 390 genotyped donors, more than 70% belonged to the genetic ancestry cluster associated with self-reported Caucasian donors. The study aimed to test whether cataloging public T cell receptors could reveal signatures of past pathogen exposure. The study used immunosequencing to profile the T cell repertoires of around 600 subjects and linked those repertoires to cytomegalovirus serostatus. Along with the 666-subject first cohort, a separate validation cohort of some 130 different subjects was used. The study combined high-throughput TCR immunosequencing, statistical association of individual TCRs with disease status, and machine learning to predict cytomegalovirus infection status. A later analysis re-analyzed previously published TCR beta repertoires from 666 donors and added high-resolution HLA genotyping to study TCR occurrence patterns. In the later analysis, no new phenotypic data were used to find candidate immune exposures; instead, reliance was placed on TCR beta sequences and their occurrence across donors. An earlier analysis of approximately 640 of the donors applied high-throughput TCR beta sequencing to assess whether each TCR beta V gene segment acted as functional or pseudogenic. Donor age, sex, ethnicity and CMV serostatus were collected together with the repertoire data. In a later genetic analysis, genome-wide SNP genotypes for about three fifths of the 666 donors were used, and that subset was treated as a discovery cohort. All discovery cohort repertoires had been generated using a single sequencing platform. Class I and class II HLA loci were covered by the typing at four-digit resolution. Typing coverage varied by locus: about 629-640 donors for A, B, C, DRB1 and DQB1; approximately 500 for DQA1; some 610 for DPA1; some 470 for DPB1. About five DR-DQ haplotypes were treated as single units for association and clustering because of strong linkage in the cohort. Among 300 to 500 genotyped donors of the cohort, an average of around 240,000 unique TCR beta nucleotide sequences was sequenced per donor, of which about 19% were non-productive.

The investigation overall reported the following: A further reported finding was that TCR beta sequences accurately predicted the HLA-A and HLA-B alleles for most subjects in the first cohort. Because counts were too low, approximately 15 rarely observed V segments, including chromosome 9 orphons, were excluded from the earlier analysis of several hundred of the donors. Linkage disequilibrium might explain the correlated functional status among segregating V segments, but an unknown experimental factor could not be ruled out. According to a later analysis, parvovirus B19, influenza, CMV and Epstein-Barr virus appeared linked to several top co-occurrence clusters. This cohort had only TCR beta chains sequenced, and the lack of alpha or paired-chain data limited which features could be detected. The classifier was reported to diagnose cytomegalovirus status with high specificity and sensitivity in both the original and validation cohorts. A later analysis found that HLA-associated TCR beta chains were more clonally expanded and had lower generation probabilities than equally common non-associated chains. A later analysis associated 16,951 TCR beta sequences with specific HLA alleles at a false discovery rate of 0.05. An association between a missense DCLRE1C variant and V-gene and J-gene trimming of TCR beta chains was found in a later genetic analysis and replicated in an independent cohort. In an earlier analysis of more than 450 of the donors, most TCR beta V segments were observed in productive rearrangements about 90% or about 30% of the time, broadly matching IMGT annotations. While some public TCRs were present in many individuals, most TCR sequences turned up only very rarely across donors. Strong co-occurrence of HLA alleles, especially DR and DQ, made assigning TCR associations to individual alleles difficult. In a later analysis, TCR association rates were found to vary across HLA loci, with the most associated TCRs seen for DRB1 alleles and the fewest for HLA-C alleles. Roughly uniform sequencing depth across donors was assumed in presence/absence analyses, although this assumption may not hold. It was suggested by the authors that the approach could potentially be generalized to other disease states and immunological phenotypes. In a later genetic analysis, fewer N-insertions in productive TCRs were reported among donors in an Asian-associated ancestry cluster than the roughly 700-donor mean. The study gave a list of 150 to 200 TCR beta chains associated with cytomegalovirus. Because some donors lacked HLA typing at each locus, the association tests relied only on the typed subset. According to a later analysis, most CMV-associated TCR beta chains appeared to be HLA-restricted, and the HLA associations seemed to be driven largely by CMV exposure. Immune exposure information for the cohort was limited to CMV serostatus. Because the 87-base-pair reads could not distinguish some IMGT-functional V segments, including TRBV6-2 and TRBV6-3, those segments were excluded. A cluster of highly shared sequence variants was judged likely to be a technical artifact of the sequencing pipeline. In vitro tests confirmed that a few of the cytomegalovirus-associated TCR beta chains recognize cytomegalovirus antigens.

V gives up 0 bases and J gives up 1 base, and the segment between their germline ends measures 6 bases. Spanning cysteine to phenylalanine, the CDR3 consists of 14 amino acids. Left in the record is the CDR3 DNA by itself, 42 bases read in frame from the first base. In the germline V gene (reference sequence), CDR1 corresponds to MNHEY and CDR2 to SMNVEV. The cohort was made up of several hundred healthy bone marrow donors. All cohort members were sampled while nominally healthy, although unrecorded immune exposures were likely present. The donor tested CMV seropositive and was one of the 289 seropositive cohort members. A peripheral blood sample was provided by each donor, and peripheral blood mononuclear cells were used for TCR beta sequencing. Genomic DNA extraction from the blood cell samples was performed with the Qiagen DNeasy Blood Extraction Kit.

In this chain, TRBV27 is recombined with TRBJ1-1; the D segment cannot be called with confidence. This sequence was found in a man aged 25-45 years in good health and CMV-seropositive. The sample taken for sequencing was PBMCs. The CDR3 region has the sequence CASSLSTGNTEAFF. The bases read TGTGCCAGCAGTTTATCGACGGGGAACACTGAAGCTTTCTTT.